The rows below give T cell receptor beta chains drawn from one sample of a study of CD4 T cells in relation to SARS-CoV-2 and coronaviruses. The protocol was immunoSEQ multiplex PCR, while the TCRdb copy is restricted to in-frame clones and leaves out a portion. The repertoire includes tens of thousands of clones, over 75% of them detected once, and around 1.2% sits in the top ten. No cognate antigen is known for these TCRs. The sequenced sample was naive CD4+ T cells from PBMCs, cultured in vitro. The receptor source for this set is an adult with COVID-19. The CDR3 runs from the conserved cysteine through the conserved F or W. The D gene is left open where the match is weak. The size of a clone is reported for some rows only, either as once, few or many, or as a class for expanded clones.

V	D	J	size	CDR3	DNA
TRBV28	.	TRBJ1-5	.	CASRLTNQPQHF	TGTGCCAGCAGACTAACTAATCAGCCCCAGCATTTT
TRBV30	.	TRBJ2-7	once	CAWSDGFFYEQYF	TGTGCCTGGAGTGACGGGTTTTTTTACGAGCAGTACTTC
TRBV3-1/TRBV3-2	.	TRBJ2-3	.	CASSQSGIVTDTQYF	TGTGCCAGCAGCCAGTCCGGGATAGTGACAGATACGCAGTATTTT
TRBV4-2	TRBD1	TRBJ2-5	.	CASSQDLTRGPQETQYF	TGTGCCAGCAGCCAAGACCTTACTAGGGGGCCACAAGAGACCCAGTACTTC
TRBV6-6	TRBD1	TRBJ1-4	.	CASSPNSGQGGGTNEKLFF	TGTGCCAGCAGTCCTAATTCGGGACAGGGGGGTGGAACTAATGAAAAACTGTTTTTT
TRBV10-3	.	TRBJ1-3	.	CAISEQALDTIYF	TGTGCCATCAGTGAGCAGGCGTTGGACACCATATATTTT
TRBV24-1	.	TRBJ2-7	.	CATSDSRREQYF	TGTGCCACCAGTGATTCCAGACGAGAGCAGTACTTC
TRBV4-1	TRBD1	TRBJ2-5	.	CASSRLGQAQETQYF	TGCGCCAGCAGCCGACTGGGACAGGCCCAAGAGACCCAGTACTTC
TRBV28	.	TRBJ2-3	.	CASSPGGSADTQYF	TGTGCCAGCAGTCCTGGGGGTAGCGCAGATACGCAGTATTTT
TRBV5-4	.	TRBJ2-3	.	CASSLYVSTDTQYF	TGTGCCAGCAGCTTGTACGTTAGCACAGATACGCAGTATTTT
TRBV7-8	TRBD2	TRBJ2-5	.	CASSHGSSGRRPRQETQYF	TGTGCCAGCAGCCACGGGTCGAGCGGGAGACGTCCCCGCCAAGAGACCCAGTACTTC
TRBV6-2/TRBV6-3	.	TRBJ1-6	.	CASSPPRVESPLHF	TGTGCCAGCAGCCCCCCTAGGGTGGAATCACCCCTCCACTTT
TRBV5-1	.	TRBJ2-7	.	CASSFGGAFEQYF	TGCGCCAGCAGCTTTGGAGGGGCTTTCGAGCAGTACTTC
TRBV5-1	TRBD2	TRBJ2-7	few	CASRRTSYLPDSGIYEQYF	TGCGCCAGCAGGCGGACTAGTTACCTTCCGGATTCGGGGATATACGAGCAGTACTTC
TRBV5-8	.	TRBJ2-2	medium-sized	CASSSGSSGELFF	TGTGCCAGCAGCTCCGGCTCTTCCGGGGAGCTGTTTTTT
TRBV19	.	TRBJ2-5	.	CASSIDSQETQYF	TGTGCCAGTAGTATAGATAGCCAAGAGACCCAGTACTTC
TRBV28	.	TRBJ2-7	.	CASSLNTPGEQYF	TGTGCCAGCAGTTTGAATACCCCGGGCGAGCAGTACTTC
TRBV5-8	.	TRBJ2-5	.	CASSPGSRVQETQYF	TGTGCCAGCAGCCCGGGATCCAGAGTCCAAGAGACCCAGTACTTC
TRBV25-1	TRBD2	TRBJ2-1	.	CASSDSGREHEQFF	TGTGCCAGCAGCGATAGCGGGAGAGAGCATGAGCAGTTCTTC
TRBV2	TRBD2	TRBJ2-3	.	CASRLSPRGGPDTQYF	TGTGCCAGCAGGCTGTCCCCTCGGGGGGGGCCAGATACGCAGTATTTT
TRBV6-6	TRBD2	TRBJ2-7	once	CASSYPRTSQYEQYF	TGTGCCAGCAGTTACCCGAGGACTAGCCAGTACGAGCAGTACTTC
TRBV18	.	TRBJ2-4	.	CASSPKPGGTIAKNIQYF	TGTGCCAGCTCACCGAAGCCAGGGGGGACGATAGCCAAAAACATTCAGTACTTC
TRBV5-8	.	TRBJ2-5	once	CASSFPGTNQETQYF	TGTGCCAGCAGCTTCCCCGGGACCAACCAAGAGACCCAGTACTTC
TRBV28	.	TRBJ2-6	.	CASSYGGGPRSSSGANVLTF	TGTGCCAGCAGCTATGGGGGGGGGCCTCGCTCCTCCTCTGGGGCCAACGTCCTGACTTTC
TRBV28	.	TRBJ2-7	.	CASSLLGAGPGGNEQYF	TGTGCCAGCAGTTTGCTTGGCGCGGGACCAGGAGGTAACGAGCAGTACTTC
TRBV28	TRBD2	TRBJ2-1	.	CAASDSGRSNEQFF	TGTGCCGCTTCGGATAGCGGGAGGTCGAATGAGCAGTTCTTC
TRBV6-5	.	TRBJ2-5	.	CASSSVAPETQYF	TGTGCCAGCAGTTCCGTAGCCCCAGAGACCCAGTACTTC
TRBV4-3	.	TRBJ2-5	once	CASSQGGNPQETQYF	TGCGCCAGCAGCCAAGGTGGAAACCCACAAGAGACCCAGTACTTC
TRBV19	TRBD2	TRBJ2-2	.	CASSVAGNTGELFF	TGTGCCAGTAGTGTAGCGGGGAACACCGGGGAGCTGTTTTTT